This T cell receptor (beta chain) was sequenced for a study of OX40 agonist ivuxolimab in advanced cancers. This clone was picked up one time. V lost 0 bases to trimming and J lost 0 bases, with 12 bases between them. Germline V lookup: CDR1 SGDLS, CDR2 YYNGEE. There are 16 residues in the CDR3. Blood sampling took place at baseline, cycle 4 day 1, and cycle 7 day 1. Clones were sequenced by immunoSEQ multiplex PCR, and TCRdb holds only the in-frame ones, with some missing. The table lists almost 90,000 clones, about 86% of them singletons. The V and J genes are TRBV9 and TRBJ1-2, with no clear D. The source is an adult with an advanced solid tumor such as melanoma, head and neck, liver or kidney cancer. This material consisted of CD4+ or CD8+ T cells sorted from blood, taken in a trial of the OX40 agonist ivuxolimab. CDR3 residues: CASSVDRHPTNYGYTF. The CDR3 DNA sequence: TGTGCCAGCAGCGTAGATCGTCACCCAACTAACTATGGCTACACCTTC.